These T cell receptor beta chains were read from a single sample in a study of regulatory T cells in long-lasting Graves disease. TCRdb ran MiXCR on the multiplex PCR reads and lists one entry per CDR3 protein. The data contain hundreds of thousands of distinct CDR3 sequences, approximately 21% of them singletons. The sample in question was peripheral blood mononuclear cells (PBMCs), obtained when the disease was refractory, from a patient treated with antithyroid drugs. These receptors originate from a female donor with Graves disease. Both conserved end residues are part of each CDR3. A D gene is named only where the DNA matches it firmly. Clone sizes are given selectively: once, few, many, or a class where the clone is expanded.

cdr3_aa cdr3_nt j_call d_call v_call clone_size
CSATTVGGRAVAGELFF TGCAGTGCTACCACCGTTGGCGGGAGGGCAGTTGCCGGGGAGCTGTTTTTT TRBJ2-2 TRBD2 TRBV20-1 many
CASSYSSRIEAFF TGTGCCAGCAGTTACTCGTCGCGAATAGAAGCTTTCTTT TRBJ1-1 - TRBV6-2/TRBV6-3 -
CASSYFGGEAFF TGTGCCAGCAGTTACTTCGGGGGAGAAGCTTTCTTT TRBJ1-1 - TRBV6-5 few
CASSWGEEKLFF TGTGCCAGCAGCTGGGGGGAAGAAAAACTGTTTTTT TRBJ1-4 - TRBV28 many
CASSPQVSEQYF TGTGCCAGCAGTCCACAGGTATCCGAGCAGTACTTC TRBJ2-7 - TRBV28 many
CASTKGLSSYNEQFF TGTGCCTCAACCAAGGGCCTTTCTTCCTACAATGAGCAGTTCTTC TRBJ2-1 - TRBV28 -
CASSLALVAGAIKTQYF TGCGCCAGCAGCTTGGCCCTGGTAGCGGGAGCAATAAAGACCCAGTACTTC TRBJ2-5 TRBD2 TRBV5-1 few
CSVPTGAQGYTF TGCAGCGTCCCCACAGGGGCGCAGGGCTACACCTTC TRBJ1-2 TRBD1 TRBV29-1 -
CASRQGSAGELFF TGTGCCAGCAGACAGGGTTCAGCCGGGGAGCTGTTTTTT TRBJ2-2 - TRBV12-3/TRBV12-4 few
CAISGDSKETQYF TGTGCCATCAGTGGGGACAGTAAAGAGACCCAGTACTTC TRBJ2-5 TRBD1 TRBV10-3 many
CASSLSNREDRGDEAFF TGTGCCAGCAGCTTAAGTAATAGAGAAGACAGGGGGGATGAAGCTTTCTTT TRBJ1-1 TRBD1 TRBV7-9 -
CASSLIRDRENYGYTF TGTGCCAGCAGCTTAATTCGAGACAGGGAGAACTATGGCTACACCTTC TRBJ1-2 TRBD1 TRBV7-8 -
CASSYSLPSRRGTEAFF TGTGCCAGCAGTTACTCCCTCCCCTCCAGGAGAGGCACTGAAGCTTTCTTT TRBJ1-1 - TRBV6-2/TRBV6-3 -
CASSLGLARSEQYF TGTGCCAGCAGTTTGGGACTAGCCCGAAGCGAGCAGTACTTC TRBJ2-7 TRBD2 TRBV12-3/TRBV12-4 few
CATSAGAGGTETQYF TGTGCCACCAGTGCTGGAGCAGGGGGCACGGAGACCCAGTACTTC TRBJ2-5 TRBD1 TRBV24-1 many
CATRGQGYEQYF TGTGCCACCAGGGGACAGGGTTACGAGCAGTACTTC TRBJ2-7 TRBD1 TRBV24-1 many
CASSYSIPNEQFF TGTGCCAGCAGTTACTCGATCCCCAATGAGCAGTTCTTC TRBJ2-1 - TRBV6-6 -
CASSTPLGLSGANVLTF TGTGCCAGCAGTACCCCCCTCGGTCTCTCTGGGGCCAACGTCCTGACTTTC TRBJ2-6 - TRBV12-3/TRBV12-4 -
CASSSPRLSGNTIYF TGTGCCAGCAGTTCCCCCAGGCTCTCTGGAAACACCATATATTTT TRBJ1-3 - TRBV6-5 many
CASSLGTGGGEQYF TGTGCCAGCAGTTTGGGGACAGGGGGCGGCGAGCAGTACTTC TRBJ2-7 TRBD1 TRBV27 many
CSARGLAGDYNEQFF TGCAGTGCTAGGGGACTAGCGGGAGACTACAATGAGCAGTTCTTC TRBJ2-1 TRBD2 TRBV20-1 -
CASSIIGQLAKNIQYF TGTGCCAGTAGTATTATCGGCCAACTAGCCAAAAACATTCAGTACTTC TRBJ2-4 - TRBV19 -
CAWSVGLAGTYEQYF TGTGCCTGGAGTGTCGGTCTAGCGGGAACCTACGAGCAGTACTTC TRBJ2-7 TRBD2 TRBV30 -
CASSYFRHPRYEQYF TGTGCCAGCAGTTACTTCAGGCACCCCCGATACGAGCAGTACTTC TRBJ2-7 - TRBV6-5 -
CASNGRSYNSPLHF TGTGCCAGCAACGGCAGGTCCTATAATTCACCCCTCCACTTT TRBJ1-6 - TRBV28 many
CASSVASGETQYF TGTGCCAGCAGCGTAGCTAGCGGGGAGACCCAGTACTTC TRBJ2-5 TRBD2 TRBV9 many
CASNRREEGGDTQYF TGTGCCAGCAATCGTCGGGAGGAAGGTGGAGATACGCAGTATTTT TRBJ2-3 TRBD2 TRBV2 once
CASSLEGGGANVLTF TGTGCCAGCAGCTTAGAAGGTGGTGGGGCCAACGTCCTGACTTTC TRBJ2-6 - TRBV7-9 -
CASSPGTGGLTEAFF TGTGCCAGCAGCCCCGGGACAGGGGGTCTCACTGAAGCTTTCTTT TRBJ1-1 TRBD1 TRBV3-1 -
CASSEGHPPEAFF TGTGCCAGCAGTGAGGGACACCCACCGGAAGCTTTCTTT TRBJ1-1 - TRBV6-1 many
CASSFSGQGIGEAFF TGTGCCAGCAGTTTCTCGGGACAGGGGATTGGTGAAGCTTTCTTT TRBJ1-1 TRBD1 TRBV28 once
CASSSTIGDNEQFF TGTGCCAGCAGCTCAACCATAGGGGACAATGAGCAGTTCTTC TRBJ2-1 - TRBV7-9 -
CASSMTGAPFFDTQYF TGTGCCAGCAGTATGACCGGGGCTCCTTTTTTTGATACGCAGTATTTT TRBJ2-3 - TRBV28 -
CASSLTGEFEQYF TGTGCCAGCAGCCTGACAGGGGAGTTTGAGCAGTACTTC TRBJ2-7 TRBD1 TRBV7-9 few
CASSLKGTGVGTEAFF TGTGCCAGCAGTTTAAAGGGGACAGGGGTGGGTACTGAAGCTTTCTTT TRBJ1-1 TRBD1 TRBV28 -
CASSSLVLSYEQYF TGTGCCAGCAGTTCCCTAGTACTTTCCTACGAGCAGTACTTC TRBJ2-7 - TRBV28 many
CASRTGDQPQHF TGTGCCAGCCGGACAGGGGATCAGCCCCAGCATTTT TRBJ1-5 TRBD1 TRBV28 many
CASSLKTSGYVQFF TGTGCCAGCAGTTTAAAAACTAGCGGGTACGTCCAGTTCTTC TRBJ2-1 TRBD2 TRBV12-3/TRBV12-4 few
CATQLTGDEETQYF TGTGCCACCCAACTGACAGGGGACGAAGAGACCCAGTACTTC TRBJ2-5 TRBD1 TRBV24-1 many
CASTYFSGTGGRVLFF TGTGCCAGCACCTATTTTTCCGGGACAGGGGGTAGGGTGCTGTTTTTT TRBJ2-2 TRBD1 TRBV28 many
CASSLERANTEAFF TGCGCCAGCAGCTTGGAGCGGGCTAACACTGAAGCTTTCTTT TRBJ1-1 - TRBV5-1 few
CASSLVASGRFYEQYF TGTGCCAGCAGCTTGGTCGCTAGCGGGAGGTTTTACGAGCAGTACTTC TRBJ2-7 TRBD2 TRBV5-6 -
CASSLLWTSGSGELFF TGTGCCAGCAGTTTACTCTGGACTAGTGGGTCCGGGGAGCTGTTTTTT TRBJ2-2 TRBD2 TRBV28 many
CASSSQGDGPYEQYF TGTGCCAGCAGCTCGCAGGGGGATGGTCCGTACGAGCAGTACTTC TRBJ2-7 TRBD1 TRBV7-2 many
CASSNRGENTEAFF TGTGCCAGCAGTAACAGGGGGGAGAACACTGAAGCTTTCTTT TRBJ1-1 TRBD1 TRBV12-3/TRBV12-4 -
CASSPSWANTEAFF TGCGCCAGCAGCCCCTCGTGGGCCAACACTGAAGCTTTCTTT TRBJ1-1 - TRBV5-1 few
CSAETGTVEAFF TGCAGTGCTGAGACCGGGACAGTGGAAGCTTTCTTT TRBJ1-1 TRBD1 TRBV20-1 few
CASSSQTSGNPSYEQYF TGTGCCAGCAGCTCACAGACTAGCGGGAACCCGTCCTACGAGCAGTACTTC TRBJ2-7 TRBD2 TRBV7-2 many
CSAREGAAAGYTF TGCAGTGCTAGAGAAGGGGCCGCCGCTGGCTACACCTTC TRBJ1-2 - TRBV20-1 few
CASSQRPQNTGELFF TGCGCCAGCAGCCAGCGCCCTCAAAACACCGGGGAGCTGTTTTTT TRBJ2-2 - TRBV4-1 -
CSAPWTGTSYEQYF TGCAGTGCACCCTGGACAGGGACCTCCTACGAGCAGTACTTC TRBJ2-7 TRBD1 TRBV20-1 -
CASSLGQREGELFF TGTGCCAGCAGTTTAGGGCAGCGAGAAGGGGAGCTGTTTTTT TRBJ2-2 - TRBV12-3/TRBV12-4 many
CAWMPGENEKLFF TGTGCCTGGATGCCAGGGGAGAATGAAAAACTGTTTTTT TRBJ1-4 - TRBV30 many
CASSLGLAGVPSYEQYF TGCGCCAGCAGCCTGGGACTAGCGGGCGTGCCTTCCTACGAGCAGTACTTC TRBJ2-7 TRBD2 TRBV5-1 -
CASMPGQSYTGELFF TGTGCCAGCATGCCGGGACAGAGCTACACCGGGGAGCTGTTTTTT TRBJ2-2 TRBD1 TRBV6-1 -